This T cell receptor (beta chain) was recorded in a study of T cells in Graves' hyperthyroidism and ophthalmopathy. Study-wide results and limits: Separating ophthalmopathy from stable hyperthyroidism was achieved by a 13 V-J model. The model predicted ophthalmopathy a median around six months before onset.

The CDR3 has 15 amino acids. The V gene end was trimmed by 4 bases and the J gene end by 6 bases; junction bases not matched to a gene: 9. Germline V gives CDR1 LGHDT, CDR2 YNNKEL (reference sequence). Researchers took RNA transcripts and amplified the TCR beta CDR3 regions from them. TCR CDR3 regions were first amplified by RT-PCR with HTBI primers. From the multiplex PCR reads, TCRdb called clonotypes with MiXCR, one entry per CDR3 protein. The repertoire consists of hundreds of thousands of distinct CDR3 sequences, with about 14% occurring once and the leading ten covering about 10%. The sample holds many counts of this clonotype. Its antigen remains unidentified.

The chain couples TRBV3-1 to TRBJ2-1; 7 bases match TRBD1. The clonotype comes from a woman in her late teens or twenties with Graves' hyperthyroidism. Sequenced input: blood. DNA for the CDR3: TGTGCCAGCAGCCGTAAGGGACAGATTCTCAATGAGCAGTTCTTC. Its translation is CASSRKGQILNEQFF.